A selection of T cell receptor beta chains follows, all from one sample in a study of beta chain features in type 1 diabetes. Some clones are missing from TCRdb's copy, which holds only in-frame ones; the method was immunoSEQ multiplex PCR. The data contain 200,000 to 250,000 clones, roughly 11% of them seen just once; the ten biggest clones take up roughly 1.4%. Sequenced material: central memory CD4+ T cells from blood. These receptors originate from a man between 18 and 35 years old in good health. Each CDR3 is given with its conserved first and last residue. The D gene is left open where the match is weak. Clone size is shown for a subset of rows, as once, few, many or a class of expanded clone.

v_call	d_call	j_call	clone_size	cdr3_nt	cdr3_aa
TRBV6-7	.	TRBJ2-5	.	TGTGCCAGCAGTAGAAGGGAACCCTTAGGGGAGCAGTACTTC	CASSRREPLGEQYF
TRBV15	TRBD2	TRBJ2-5	few	TGTGCCACCAGCAGAGGTCTAGCGGGAGGCTCTCGCCTAGAGACCCAGTACTTC	CATSRGLAGGSRLETQYF
TRBV9	.	TRBJ2-7	few	TGTGCCAGCAGCGTAGGGCCGGCTTACGAGCAGTACTTC	CASSVGPAYEQYF
TRBV7-9	TRBD2	TRBJ2-7	few	TGTGCCAGCAGCTCGCTAGCGGGAGGGTCCAACGAGCAGTACTTC	CASSSLAGGSNEQYF
TRBV11-2	.	TRBJ1-2	few	TGTGCCAGCAGCGACCACCCGGGGCTTGGCTACACCTTC	CASSDHPGLGYTF
TRBV4-1	TRBD1	TRBJ1-4	.	TGCGCCAGCAGCCAAGCCGGACAGGGCGCTGAAAAACTGTTTTTT	CASSQAGQGAEKLFF
TRBV11-2	.	TRBJ2-7	.	TGTGCCAGCAGCTTAGTGAGATGGTACGAGCAGTACTTC	CASSLVRWYEQYF
TRBV28	TRBD1	TRBJ1-5	.	TGTGCCAGCAGCAACCGCAACAGGGGTGATCAGCCCCAGCATTTT	CASSNRNRGDQPQHF
TRBV6-1	.	TRBJ2-7	many	TGTGCCAGCGGCTTTGGTCCCCTAGACTTC	CASGFGPLDF
TRBV21-1	.	TRBJ2-7	few	TGTGCCAGCAGCAAAGAAGCCGGACAGACTCCCTACGAGCAGTACTTC	CASSKEAGQTPYEQYF
TRBV6-1	TRBD1	TRBJ2-3	.	TGTGCCAGCAGTGAAGGCAGGGGGGATACGCAGTATTTT	CASSEGRGDTQYF
TRBV27	.	TRBJ2-2	once	TGTGCCAGCAGTTTTCACCCCGGGGAGCTGTTTTTT	CASSFHPGELFF
TRBV5-6	.	TRBJ1-4	few	TGTGCCAGCAGCTTGGGGGCCGCCGCAACTAATGAAAAACTGTTTTTT	CASSLGAAATNEKLFF
TRBV30	TRBD1	TRBJ1-5	.	TGTGCCTGGAGTGTACCGACAGGGGATAGCAATCAGCCCCAGCATTTT	CAWSVPTGDSNQPQHF
TRBV29-1	.	TRBJ2-7	many	TGCAGCGTCTGTGACTTCCAGAGCTCCTACGAGCAGTACTTC	CSVCDFQSSYEQYF
TRBV29-1	.	TRBJ1-2	few	TGCAGCGTTGAAAACAACAGCCCCTATGGCTACACCTTC	CSVENNSPYGYTF
TRBV7-9	TRBD2	TRBJ2-5	many	TGTGCCAGCAGCCATATACTAGCGGGCCAAGAGACCCAGTACTTC	CASSHILAGQETQYF
TRBV5-6	.	TRBJ1-5	.	TGTGCCAGCAGCGACATGACAGGTCAGCCCCAGCATTTT	CASSDMTGQPQHF
TRBV28	.	TRBJ1-2	few	TGTGCCAGCAGTTTCCATCAGGGGAACTATGGCTACACCTTC	CASSFHQGNYGYTF
TRBV9	TRBD2	TRBJ2-1	.	TGTGCCAGCAGCGTAGGTGGCGGGAGGGAGGATGAGCAGTTCTTC	CASSVGGGREDEQFF
TRBV23-1	TRBD1	TRBJ2-1	many	TGCGCCAGCAGTCAATCTAAACGGGACAGGGGTGCCGATGAGCAGTTCTTC	CASSQSKRDRGADEQFF
TRBV10-2	.	TRBJ2-1	.	TGCGCCAGCAGTGAGTCTCACGGGACTCAGCAGTTCTTC	CASSESHGTQQFF
TRBV7-2	.	TRBJ2-3	.	TGTGCCAGCAGCCCCGCGGGCCTAGAGGGCACAGATACGCAGTATTTT	CASSPAGLEGTDTQYF
TRBV5-1	.	TRBJ2-3	few	TGCGCCAGCAGCCCCGCTAGCACAGATACGCAGTATTTT	CASSPASTDTQYF
TRBV5-6	.	TRBJ2-1	few	TGTGCCAGTAAACCCGGGATTACGTGGAATGAGCAGTTCTTC	CASKPGITWNEQFF
TRBV5-6	TRBD2	TRBJ2-1	few	TGTGCCAGCAGAGTCGGAGGGGCGGGAGGAGTAGGTGAGCAGTTCTTC	CASRVGGAGGVGEQFF
TRBV4-1	.	TRBJ2-1	.	TGCGCCAGCAGCCAAGACGGGGCTAGCCACAATGAGCAGTTCTTC	CASSQDGASHNEQFF
TRBV28	TRBD1	TRBJ2-3	many	TGTGCCACCGGAGACAGGGCCGGAGATACGCAGTATTTT	CATGDRAGDTQYF
TRBV6-6	TRBD1	TRBJ2-7	few	TGTGCCAGCAGTTACTTACGGGACAGCTACGAGCAGTACTTC	CASSYLRDSYEQYF
TRBV11-2	TRBD2	TRBJ2-1	.	TGTGCCAGCAGCCGACTAGCGAGGCACAATGAGCAGTTCTTC	CASSRLARHNEQFF
TRBV19	.	TRBJ2-3	many	TGTGCCAGTAGCGGCTCCGGGGGCCACCCTAGCACAGATACGCAGTATTTT	CASSGSGGHPSTDTQYF
TRBV18	.	TRBJ1-4	few	TGTGCCAGCTCACTACCCCCCGGGCCCGAGTTAAGTGAAAAACTGTTTTTT	CASSLPPGPELSEKLFF
TRBV2	.	TRBJ1-1	many	TGTGCCAGCAGTGCTGGGACGGTGAGTACTGAAGCTTTCTTT	CASSAGTVSTEAFF
TRBV25-1	TRBD1	TRBJ2-5	.	TGTGCCAGCATTTCCCGACAGGGGGAGGAAGAGACCCAGTACTTC	CASISRQGEEETQYF
TRBV30	.	TRBJ2-1	.	TGTGCCCTGGGCCAGGACTGGGTATACAATGAGCAGTTCTTC	CALGQDWVYNEQFF
TRBV7-7	.	TRBJ2-1	.	TGTGCTAGCAGTGTAGGTGGACAGCACAATGAGCAGTTCTTC	CASSVGGQHNEQFF
TRBV7-2	.	TRBJ2-5	.	TGTGCCAGCAGCTTGGTCGGGCGGGTCGGAGAGACCCAGTACTTC	CASSLVGRVGETQYF
TRBV19	.	TRBJ1-2	few	TGTGCCAGTAGACTCTCCCTGGGCTTTGGTTATGGCTACACCTTC	CASRLSLGFGYGYTF
TRBV29-1	.	TRBJ1-4	.	TGCAGCGCTCTTAAGGACAATGAAAAACTGTTTTTT	CSALKDNEKLFF
TRBV11-2	.	TRBJ2-5	once	TGTGCCAGCAGCGCTTTAGCTGGAGGGGAGACCCAGTACTTC	CASSALAGGETQYF
TRBV5-1	.	TRBJ2-1	many	TGCGCCAGCAGCTTACAGGCCTGGGCCAATGAGCAGTTCTTC	CASSLQAWANEQFF
TRBV9	.	TRBJ2-1	few	TGTGCCAGCAGCGTAGGACCAGGAGCGTACAATGAGCAGTTCTTC	CASSVGPGAYNEQFF
TRBV4-2	TRBD1	TRBJ2-7	.	TGTGCCAGCAGACAGGTCGCCCGGGACAGGGACTACGAGCAGTACTTC	CASRQVARDRDYEQYF
TRBV18	.	TRBJ2-7	.	TGTGCCAGCTCACCACCGGGTCAGGCCGAGCAGTACTTC	CASSPPGQAEQYF
TRBV28	TRBD2	TRBJ2-2	few	TGTGCCAGCGGGTCTAGCGGGAGTACGGGGGAGCTGTTTTTT	CASGSSGSTGELFF
TRBV2	TRBD1	TRBJ2-5	few	TGTGCCAGCAGGAAAGGGACAGGGGCTCAAGAGACCCAGTACTTC	CASRKGTGAQETQYF
TRBV7-9	TRBD1	TRBJ1-2	.	TGCGCCAGCAGCCAAGACAGGGACTATGGCTACACCTTC	CASSQDRDYGYTF
TRBV20-1	.	TRBJ1-2	few	TGCGGGGGGCGGAAGGACTATGGCTACACCTTC	CGGRKDYGYTF
TRBV7-2	.	TRBJ2-2	many	TGTGCCAGCAGCTTAGCTGCAGGGATCACCGGGGAGCTGTTTTTT	CASSLAAGITGELFF
TRBV29-1	.	TRBJ2-3	.	TGCAGCGTTCAGACAGCCACAGATACGCAGTATTTT	CSVQTATDTQYF
TRBV30	.	TRBJ1-3	few	TGTGCCTGGAGTTTTTCAACCCTTGGAAACACCATATATTTT	CAWSFSTLGNTIYF
TRBV5-1	.	TRBJ2-1	.	TGCGCCAGCAGCTTGGCTACTGGGTGGAATGAGCAGTTCTTC	CASSLATGWNEQFF
TRBV28	.	TRBJ1-4	few	TGTGCCAGCATGGGGGCGCAGCGTTATAATGAAAAACTGTTTTTT	CASMGAQRYNEKLFF
TRBV15	.	TRBJ2-7	.	TGTGCCACCAGCAGAGTATATTCGTCCTACGAGCAGTACTTC	CATSRVYSSYEQYF
TRBV29-1	TRBD1	TRBJ1-1	many	TGCAGCGGGACAGGCCCCTTGGGCACTGAAGCTTTCTTT	CSGTGPLGTEAFF
TRBV5-6	.	TRBJ1-2	many	TGTGCCAGCAGGTCGGACGGACCTTATGGCTACACCTTC	CASRSDGPYGYTF
TRBV7-2	.	TRBJ2-2	few	TGTGCCAGCAGCTTAGCGTCGGAGGGCACCGGGGAGCTGTTTTTT	CASSLASEGTGELFF